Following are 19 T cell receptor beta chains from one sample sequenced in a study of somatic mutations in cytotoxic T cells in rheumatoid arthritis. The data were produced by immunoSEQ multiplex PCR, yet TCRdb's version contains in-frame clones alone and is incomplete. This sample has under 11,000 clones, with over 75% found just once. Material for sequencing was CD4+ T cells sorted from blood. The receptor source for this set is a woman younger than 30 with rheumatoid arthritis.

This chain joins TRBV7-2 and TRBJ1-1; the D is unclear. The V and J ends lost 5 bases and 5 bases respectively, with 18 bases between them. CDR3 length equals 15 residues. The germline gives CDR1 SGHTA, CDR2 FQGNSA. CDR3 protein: CASSPFGVGTTEAFF. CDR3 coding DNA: TGTGCCAGCAGCCCATTCGGGGTGGGTACTACTGAAGCTTTCTTT. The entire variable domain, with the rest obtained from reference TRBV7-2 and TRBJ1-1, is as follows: GAGVSQSPSNKVTEKGKDVELRCDPISGHTALYWYRQSLGQGLEFLIYFQGNSAPDKSGLPSDRFSAERTGGSVSTLTIQRTQQEDSAVYLCASSPFGVGTTEAFFGQGTRLTVV.

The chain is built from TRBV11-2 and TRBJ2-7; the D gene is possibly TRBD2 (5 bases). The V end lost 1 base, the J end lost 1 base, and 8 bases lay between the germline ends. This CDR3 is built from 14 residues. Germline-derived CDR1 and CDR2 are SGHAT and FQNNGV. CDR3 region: CASSLVTGSYEQYF. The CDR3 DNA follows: TGTGCCAGCAGCTTAGTAACGGGATCCTACGAGCAGTACTTC.

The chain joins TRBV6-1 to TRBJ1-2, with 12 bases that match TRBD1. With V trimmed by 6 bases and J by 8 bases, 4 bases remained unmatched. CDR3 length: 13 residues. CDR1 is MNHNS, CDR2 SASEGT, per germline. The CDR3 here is CASRGQGARGYTF. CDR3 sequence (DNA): TGTGCCAGCAGGGGACAGGGGGCGCGCGGCTACACCTTC.

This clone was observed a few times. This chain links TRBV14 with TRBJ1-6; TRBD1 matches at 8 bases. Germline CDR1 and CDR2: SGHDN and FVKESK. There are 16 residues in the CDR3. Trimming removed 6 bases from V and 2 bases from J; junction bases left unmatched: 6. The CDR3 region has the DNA TGTGCCAGCAGTCGACAGGGGTTCGCCTATAATTCACCCCTCCACTTT. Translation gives CASSRQGFAYNSPLHF.

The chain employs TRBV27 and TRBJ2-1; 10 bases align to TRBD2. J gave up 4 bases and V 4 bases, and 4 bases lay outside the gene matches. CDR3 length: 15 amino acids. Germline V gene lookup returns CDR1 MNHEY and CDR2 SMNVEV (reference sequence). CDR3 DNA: TGTGCCAGCAGTTCCACTAGCGGGACGTACAATGAGCAGTTCTTC. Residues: CASSSTSGTYNEQFF.

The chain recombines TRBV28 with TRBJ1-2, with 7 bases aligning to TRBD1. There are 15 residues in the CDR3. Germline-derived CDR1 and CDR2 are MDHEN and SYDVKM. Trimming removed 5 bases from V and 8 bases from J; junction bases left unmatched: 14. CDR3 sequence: CASSPSDRKGVGYTF. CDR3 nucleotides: TGTGCCAGCAGTCCGTCGGACAGGAAGGGGGTCGGCTACACCTTC.

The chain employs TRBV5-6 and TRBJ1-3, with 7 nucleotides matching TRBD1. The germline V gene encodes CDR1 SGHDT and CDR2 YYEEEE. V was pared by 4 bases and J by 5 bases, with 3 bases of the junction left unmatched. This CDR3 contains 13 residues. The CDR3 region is CASSKQGRNTIYF. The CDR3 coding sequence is TGTGCCAGCAGCAAACAGGGGAGAAACACCATATATTTT.

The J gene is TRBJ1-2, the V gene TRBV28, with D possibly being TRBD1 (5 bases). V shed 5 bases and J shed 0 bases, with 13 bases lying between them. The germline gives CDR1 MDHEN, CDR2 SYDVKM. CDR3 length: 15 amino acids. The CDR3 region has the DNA TGTGCCAGCAGTCTCGGACGGACAACTAACTATGGCTACACCTTC. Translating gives CASSLGRTTNYGYTF.

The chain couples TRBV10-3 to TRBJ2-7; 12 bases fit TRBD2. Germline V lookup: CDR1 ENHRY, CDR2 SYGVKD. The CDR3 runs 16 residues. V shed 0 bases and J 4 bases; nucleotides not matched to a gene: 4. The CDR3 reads CAISESTSGSLYEQYF. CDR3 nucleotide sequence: TGTGCCATCAGTGAGTCGACTAGCGGGAGTCTATACGAGCAGTACTTC.

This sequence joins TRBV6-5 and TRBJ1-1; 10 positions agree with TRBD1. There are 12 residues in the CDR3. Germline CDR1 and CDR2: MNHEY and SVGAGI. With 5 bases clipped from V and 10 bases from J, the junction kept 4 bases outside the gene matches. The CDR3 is CASSGRTGGAFF. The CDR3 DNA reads TGTGCCAGCAGTGGCAGGACAGGGGGAGCTTTCTTT.

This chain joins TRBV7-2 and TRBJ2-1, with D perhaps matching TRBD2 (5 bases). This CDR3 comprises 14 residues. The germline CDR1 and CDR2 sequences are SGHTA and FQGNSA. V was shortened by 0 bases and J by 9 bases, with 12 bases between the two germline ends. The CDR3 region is CASSLAPGMGEQFF. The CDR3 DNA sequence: TGTGCCAGCAGCTTAGCGCCGGGGATGGGTGAGCAGTTCTTC.

In nucleotides, the CDR3 is TGTGCCAGCAGCTCCGACAGAAAACAAGAGACCCAGTACTTC. Its protein product is CASSSDRKQETQYF. This sequence joins TRBV6-5 and TRBJ2-5; weak D call: TRBD1 (5 bases). The CDR3 runs 14 residues. Trimming shortened V by 6 bases and J by 2 bases, and 13 bases separated the two germline ends. CDR1 is MNHEY and CDR2 is SVGAGI in the germline V gene.

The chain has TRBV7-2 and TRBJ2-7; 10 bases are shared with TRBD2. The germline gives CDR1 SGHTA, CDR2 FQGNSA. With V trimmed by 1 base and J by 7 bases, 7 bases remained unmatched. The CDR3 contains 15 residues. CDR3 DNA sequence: TGTGCCAGCAGCTTAGAGAGCGGGGGGGCTCGGGAGCAGTACTTC. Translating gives CASSLESGGAREQYF.

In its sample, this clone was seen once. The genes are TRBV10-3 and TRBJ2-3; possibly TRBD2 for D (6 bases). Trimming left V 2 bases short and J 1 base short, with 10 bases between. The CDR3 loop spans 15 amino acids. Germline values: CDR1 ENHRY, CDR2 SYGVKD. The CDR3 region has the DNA TGTGCCATCAGTGAGGCGGGGCCGCGCACAGATACGCAGTATTTT. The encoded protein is CAISEAGPRTDTQYF.

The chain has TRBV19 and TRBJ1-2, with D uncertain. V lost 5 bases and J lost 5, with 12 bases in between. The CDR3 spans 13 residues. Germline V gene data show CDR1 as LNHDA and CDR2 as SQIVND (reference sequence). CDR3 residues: CASSHRDTYGYTF. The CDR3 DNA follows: TGTGCCAGTAGTCACCGGGATACTTATGGCTACACCTTC.

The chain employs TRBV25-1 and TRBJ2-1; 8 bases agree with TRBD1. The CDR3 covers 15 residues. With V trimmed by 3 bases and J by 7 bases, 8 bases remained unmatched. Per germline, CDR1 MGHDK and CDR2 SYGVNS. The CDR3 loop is CASSEPGQARNEQFF. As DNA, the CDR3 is TGTGCCAGCAGTGAGCCGGGACAGGCTAGGAATGAGCAGTTCTTC.

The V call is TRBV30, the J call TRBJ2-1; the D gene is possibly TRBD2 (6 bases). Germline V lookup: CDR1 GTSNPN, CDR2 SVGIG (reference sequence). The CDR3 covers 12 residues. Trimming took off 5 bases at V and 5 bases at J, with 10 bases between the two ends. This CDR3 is CAWRDSHNEQFF. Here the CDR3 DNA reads TGTGCCTGGCGGGACTCACACAATGAGCAGTTCTTC.

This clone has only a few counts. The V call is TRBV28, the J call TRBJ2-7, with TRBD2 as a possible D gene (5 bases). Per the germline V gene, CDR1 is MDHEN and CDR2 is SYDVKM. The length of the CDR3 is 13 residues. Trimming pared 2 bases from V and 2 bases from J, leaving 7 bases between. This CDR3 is CASSLNGAYEQYF. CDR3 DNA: TGTGCCAGCAGTTTAAACGGGGCCTACGAGCAGTACTTC. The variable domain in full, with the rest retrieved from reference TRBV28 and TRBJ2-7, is DVKVTQSSRYLVKRTGEKVFLECVQDMDHENMFWYRQDPGLGLRLIYFSYDVKMKEKGDIPEGYSVSREKKERFSLILESASTNQTSMYLCASSLNGAYEQYFGPGTRLTVT.

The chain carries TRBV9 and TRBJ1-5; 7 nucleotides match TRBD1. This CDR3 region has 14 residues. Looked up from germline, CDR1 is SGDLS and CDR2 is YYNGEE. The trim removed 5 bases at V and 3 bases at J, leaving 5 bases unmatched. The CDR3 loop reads CASSATGVNQPQHF. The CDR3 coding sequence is TGTGCCAGCAGTGCAACAGGGGTCAATCAGCCCCAGCATTTT. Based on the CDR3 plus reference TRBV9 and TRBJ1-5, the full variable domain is DSGVTQTPKHLITATGQRVTLRCSPRSGDLSVYWYQQSLDQGLQFLIQYYNGEERAKGNILERFSAQQFPDLHSELNLSSLELGDSALYFCASSATGVNQPQHFGDGTRLSIL.